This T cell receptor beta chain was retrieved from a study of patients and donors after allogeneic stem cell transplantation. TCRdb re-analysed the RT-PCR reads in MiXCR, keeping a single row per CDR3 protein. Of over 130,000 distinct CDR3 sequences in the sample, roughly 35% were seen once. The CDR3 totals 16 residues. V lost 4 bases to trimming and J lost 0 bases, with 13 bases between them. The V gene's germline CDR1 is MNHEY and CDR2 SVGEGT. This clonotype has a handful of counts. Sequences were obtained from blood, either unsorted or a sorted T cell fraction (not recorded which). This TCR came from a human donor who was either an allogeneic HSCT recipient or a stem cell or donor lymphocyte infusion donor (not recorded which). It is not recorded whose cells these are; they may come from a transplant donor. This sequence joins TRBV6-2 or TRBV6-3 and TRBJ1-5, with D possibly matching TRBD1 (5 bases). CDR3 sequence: CASSSGGAYSNQPQHF. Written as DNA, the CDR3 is TGTGCCAGCAGTTCCGGGGGAGCCTATAGCAATCAGCCCCAGCATTTT.